These 27 T cell receptor beta chains were sequenced from one sample in a study of monozygotic twins with inflammatory bowel disease. Each CDR3 protein gets one entry in TCRdb, which reprocessed the 5' RACE reads and gives no DNA. The sample table sets out around 410,000 distinct CDR3 sequences. The source material was blood. These receptors came from a human donor with ulcerative colitis or Crohn's disease, or a healthy co-twin of an affected twin (not recorded which).

The chain has TRBV4-3 and TRBJ2-1; lacking DNA, the TRBD2 call made by TCRdb goes unchecked. This CDR3 contains 18 residues. CDR1 is LGHNA and CDR2 is YSLEER in the germline V gene. CDR3 region: CASSRVVEVTRRKDEQFF.

The chain couples TRBV12-3 or TRBV12-4 to TRBJ2-5; TCRdb selects TRBD1, and the lack of DNA leaves this call unchecked. The CDR3 loop spans 15 amino acids. The CDR3 region is CASSLGTSPSETQYF.

V and J are TRBV29-1 and TRBJ2-1; the D call from TCRdb, TRBD1, cannot be confirmed without DNA. Per the germline V gene, CDR1 is SQVTM and CDR2 is ANQGSEA. This CDR3 has 14 residues. The CDR3 sequence is CSVEEGQDYNEQFF.

The gene calls are TRBV7-9 and TRBJ2-1; TCRdb selects TRBD2, and the lack of DNA leaves this call unchecked. Germline V CDR1 and CDR2: SEHNR, FQNEAQ (reference sequence). The CDR3 is 12 residues long. CDR3 residues: CASSSKRDEQFF.

This chain uses TRBV9 with TRBJ1-4; TCRdb selects TRBD1, and the lack of DNA leaves this call unchecked. Germline V lookup: CDR1 SGDLS, CDR2 YYNGEE. CDR3 size: 15 residues. The CDR3 reads CASSVVAGTGEKLFF.

V gene TRBV5-4 combines with J gene TRBJ2-2; TCRdb gives TRBD2 as the D gene, but with no DNA this cannot be confirmed. This CDR3 comprises 15 residues. Germline assignment: CDR1 SGHNT and CDR2 YYREEE (reference sequence). CDR3 loop: CASSGLAGGTGELFF.

This chain links TRBV7-9 with TRBJ2-1; the D call from TCRdb, TRBD2, cannot be confirmed without DNA. This CDR3 contains 16 residues. The germline CDR1 and CDR2 sequences are SEHNR and FQNEAQ (reference sequence). The CDR3 here is CASSLETSGRIDEQFF.

The chain couples TRBV5-1 to TRBJ1-1; the TRBD1 assignment by TCRdb is unverifiable without DNA. In germline, CDR1 is SGHRS, CDR2 YFSETQ. The CDR3 consists of 16 residues. CDR3 region: CASSLYWDRANTEAFF.

V and J are TRBV7-9 and TRBJ1-5; TCRdb's D gene call, TRBD1, goes unchecked for lack of DNA. Germline loops: CDR1 SEHNR, CDR2 FQNEAQ (reference sequence). The CDR3 has 15 amino acids. CDR3 sequence: CASSLAQDSNQPQHF. The full variable domain, with the rest looked up from reference TRBV7-9 and TRBJ1-5, is DTGVSQNPRHKITKRGQNVTFRCDPISEHNRLYWYRQTLGQGPEFLTYFQNEAQLEKSRLLSDRFSAERPKGSFSTLEIQRTEQGDSAMYLCASSLAQDSNQPQHFGDGTRLSIL.

The V call is TRBV5-1, the J call TRBJ1-1. Per the germline V gene, CDR1 is SGHRS and CDR2 is YFSETQ. The CDR3 is made up of 13 amino acids. CDR3 loop: CASSRGTAEEAFF. The complete variable domain, with remaining parts taken from reference TRBV5-1 and TRBJ1-1, reads KAGVTQTPRYLIKTRGQQVTLSCSPISGHRSVSWYQQTPGQGLQFLFEYFSETQRNKGNFPGRFSGRQFSNSRSEMNVSTLELGDSALYLCASSRGTAEEAFFGQGTRLTVV.

The rearrangement links TRBV5-6 to TRBJ2-3; checking the TCRdb D call of TRBD2 is not possible without DNA. The CDR3 length is 14 residues. Germline CDR1 reads SGHDT; CDR2 reads YYEEEE. CDR3: CASSSGGAPDTQYF.

V is TRBV15 and J is TRBJ1-2; the TCRdb D gene call, TRBD1, has no DNA to confirm it. This CDR3 region has 13 residues. Germline V gene data show CDR1 as LNHNV and CDR2 as YYDKDF (reference sequence). CDR3 loop: CATSREGVYGYTF.

The chain combines TRBV7-9 with TRBJ1-3; no DNA is available, so the TRBD1 call from TCRdb remains unchecked. The CDR3 contains 15 residues. The germline gives CDR1 SEHNR, CDR2 FQNEAQ (reference sequence). The CDR3 region is CASSPPGAAGNTIYF.

The rearrangement joins TRBV6-5 to TRBJ1-5; TCRdb picks TRBD1, but there is no DNA to check that call. This CDR3 region has 19 residues. CDR1 and CDR2 (germline): MNHEY, SVGAGI. CDR3 protein: CASSSIPRGGRYSNQPQHF.

The chain combines TRBV7-9 with TRBJ2-2; TCRdb names TRBD2, which stays unverified in the absence of DNA. The length of the CDR3 is 15 residues. Germline V gene sequence: CDR1 SEHNR, CDR2 FQNEAQ (reference sequence). CDR3 sequence: CASSSQLVPTGELFF.

V usage is TRBV7-6 and J usage is TRBJ2-1; without DNA, the TCRdb call of TRBD1 cannot be checked. The CDR3 covers 15 residues. The germline gives CDR1 SGHVS, CDR2 FNYEAQ. The CDR3 region is CASSLGAQRGNEQFF.

This sequence joins TRBV30 and TRBJ2-7; TCRdb reports TRBD1, a call that lacks DNA to check it against. CDR1 GTSNPN and CDR2 SVGIG come from the germline V gene (reference sequence). The CDR3 is made up of 14 amino acids. The CDR3 protein is CAWSVGAGSYEQYF. The complete variable domain, with remaining parts taken from reference TRBV30 and TRBJ2-7, reads SQTIHQWPATLVQPVGSPLSLECTVEGTSNPNLYWYRQAAGRGLQLLFYSVGIGQISSEVPQNLSASRPQDRQFILSSKKLLLSDSGFYLCAWSVGAGSYEQYFGPGTRLTVT.

The rearrangement uses TRBV5-1 and TRBJ2-3; checking the TCRdb D call of TRBD2 is not possible without DNA. This CDR3 is 18 amino acids long. Germline CDR1 and CDR2: SGHRS and YFSETQ. CDR3 sequence reads: CASSLGTSGVTSTDTQYF.

CDR3 in amino acids: CASRLGLAGTYEQYF. This chain links TRBV12-3 or TRBV12-4 with TRBJ2-7; TCRdb lists TRBD2, though no DNA is available to test this call. The CDR3 consists of 15 residues.

The chain carries TRBV20-1 and TRBJ2-3; no DNA is available, so the TRBD2 call from TCRdb remains unchecked. The CDR3 contains 12 residues. In germline, CDR1 is DFQATT, CDR2 SNEGSKA (reference sequence). The CDR3 sequence is CSSAEFEDTQYF.

This chain connects TRBV11-2 to TRBJ2-5; TCRdb gives TRBD1 as the D gene, but with no DNA this cannot be confirmed. There are 16 residues in the CDR3. CDR1 is SGHAT, CDR2 FQNNGV, per germline. This CDR3 is CASSLEEWTGIFFPYF.

The chain has TRBV19 and TRBJ2-5; TCRdb's assignment of TRBD2 cannot be checked, as there is no DNA. The CDR3 runs to 13 residues. Germline lookup yields CDR1 LNHDA and CDR2 SQIVND (reference sequence). The CDR3 sequence is CASTHREGETQYF. The whole variable domain, filled in from reference TRBV19 and TRBJ2-5, reads DGGITQSPKYLFRKEGQNVTLSCEQNLNHDAMYWYRQDPGQGLRLIYYSQIVNDFQKGDIAEGYSVSREKKESFPLTVTSAQKNPTAFYLCASTHREGETQYFGPGTRLLVL.

The rearrangement uses TRBV5-1 and TRBJ2-7; absent DNA, TCRdb's TRBD1 call cannot be checked. The germline V gene encodes CDR1 SGHRS and CDR2 YFSETQ. The CDR3 totals 14 residues. The CDR3 here is CASRGQGVTYEQYF.

The chain has TRBV7-9 and TRBJ2-5. The CDR3 spans 13 residues. Germline V gene sequence: CDR1 SEHNR, CDR2 FQNEAQ (reference sequence). CDR3 sequence: CASSLEGQETQYF.

This chain joins TRBV5-5 and TRBJ2-1; the D call of TRBD2 rests on TCRdb alone, since no DNA is present to check it. The CDR3 sequence is 15 residues long. Looked up from germline, CDR1 is SGHKS and CDR2 is YYEKEE (reference sequence). The CDR3 loop reads CASSPAYDFHNEQFF.

This chain links TRBV7-9 with TRBJ2-1; the TCRdb D gene call, TRBD1, has no DNA to confirm it. The germline V gene has CDR1 SEHNR and CDR2 FQNEAQ (reference sequence). The CDR3 length is 15 residues. CDR3 protein: CASAPRGTLYNEQFF. Looking up the rest from reference TRBV7-9 and TRBJ2-1 gives the full variable domain: DTGVSQNPRHKITKRGQNVTFRCDPISEHNRLYWYRQTLGQGPEFLTYFQNEAQLEKSRLLSDRFSAERPKGSFSTLEIQRTEQGDSAMYLCASAPRGTLYNEQFFGPGTRLTVL.

V is TRBV19 and J is TRBJ1-5; TCRdb calls TRBD1, which cannot be checked without DNA. This CDR3 contains 16 residues. CDR1 LNHDA and CDR2 SQIVND come from the germline V gene (reference sequence). The CDR3 region is CASSIPGQGNNQPQHF.